This T cell receptor beta chain was found in a study of Ad26.COV2.S vaccination and SARS-CoV-2 variants. Regarding treatment: roughly 20 received Ad26.COV2.S at low or high dose, single or two shots; roughly five received placebo; per-sample allocation not given. The study sampled participants on day 63 after the first vaccine or placebo injection. This clone was seen more than once but under ten times. From germline, CDR1 is SNHLY and CDR2 FYNNEI. The CDR3 runs to 14 residues. Losses at the gene ends were 3 bases for V and 4 bases for J; bases not matched to a gene: 3. Clones were read by immunoSEQ multiplex PCR, and TCRdb kept only the in-frame ones, dropping some. Here the sample spans fewer than 800,000 clones, roughly 90% being singletons.

The chain joins TRBV2 to TRBJ2-7, with TRBD2 matching 10 bases. This sequence was found in a person between 18 and 65 years old who received the Ad26.COV2.S COVID-19 vaccine or a placebo. The specimen comprised peripheral blood, sampled in a trial of Ad26.COV2.S vaccine versus placebo. The CDR3 bases are TGTGCCAGCAGTGACGCTAGCGGGAGTTACGAGCAGTACTTC. It yields the protein CASSDASGSYEQYF.